A selection of T cell receptor beta chains follows, all from one sample in a study of blood T cell repertoires in COVID-19. The method was immunoSEQ multiplex PCR; TCRdb's version includes in-frame clones alone and lacks a portion of them. Among about 270,000 clones, around 81% were seen once, and the ten largest hold less than 3%. The sequencing input was peripheral blood. The receptors stem from a woman in her fifties or sixties with active or convalescent COVID-19. Both conserved end residues are part of each CDR3. A D gene is named only where the DNA matches it firmly. Clone size, where shown, is once, few, many, or a class for clones that have expanded.

V	D	J	size	CDR3	DNA
TRBV6-5	-	TRBJ1-2	-	CASSPGGEYGYTF	TGTGCCAGCAGCCCGGGCGGGGAGTATGGCTACACCTTC
TRBV15	-	TRBJ1-4	-	CATSRDRGSREKLFF	TGTGCCACCAGCAGAGATCGAGGGAGCCGGGAAAAACTGTTTTTT
TRBV10-3	-	TRBJ2-7	-	CAISTQAYEQYF	TGTGCCATCAGTACACAGGCCTACGAGCAGTACTTC
TRBV2	TRBD1	TRBJ2-7	-	CASSSGTGTYEQYF	TGTGCCAGCAGCTCCGGGACAGGAACCTACGAGCAGTACTTC
TRBV6-5	-	TRBJ1-2	-	CASSPGRSYGYTF	TGTGCCAGCAGCCCCGGAAGGAGCTATGGCTACACCTTC
TRBV3-1/TRBV3-2	-	TRBJ1-4	-	CASSQGRQGVEKLFF	TGTGCCAGCAGCCAAGGTCGGCAGGGTGTTGAAAAACTGTTTTTT
TRBV6-4	-	TRBJ1-2	-	CASSQLGQGYGYTF	TGTGCCAGCAGTCAGTTGGGGCAGGGCTATGGCTACACCTTC
TRBV4-1	-	TRBJ2-7	medium-sized	CASSLSGEGYEQYF	TGCGCCAGCAGCCTCTCAGGGGAGGGCTACGAGCAGTACTTC
TRBV6-6	-	TRBJ1-1	once	CASRRQSNTEAFF	TGTGCCAGCAGGAGACAGTCGAACACTGAAGCTTTCTTT
TRBV4-1	-	TRBJ1-2	-	CASSQDEARVGHYGYTF	TGCGCCAGCAGCCAAGATGAGGCCCGGGTTGGCCACTATGGCTACACCTTC
TRBV19	TRBD2	TRBJ2-3	few	CASSIVATSGTDTQYF	TGTGCCAGTAGTATAGTCGCGACTAGCGGCACAGATACGCAGTATTTT
TRBV27	TRBD2	TRBJ2-7	-	CASRPSGAYEQYF	TGTGCCAGCAGGCCTAGCGGAGCCTACGAGCAGTACTTC
TRBV6-2/TRBV6-3	TRBD2	TRBJ2-3	-	CASSLAGGNTQYF	TGTGCCAGCAGCCTAGCGGGCGGGAATACGCAGTATTTT
TRBV19	-	TRBJ2-5	-	CASSIRTDKETQYF	TGTGCCAGTAGTATCAGGACAGATAAAGAGACCCAGTACTTC
TRBV15	TRBD1	TRBJ1-5	-	CATSRDRGGRLVGSHQPQHF	TGTGCCACCAGCAGGGACAGGGGAGGGAGGTTGGTAGGTAGCCATCAGCCCCAGCATTTT
TRBV18	-	TRBJ2-5	-	CASSPRQIQETQYF	TGTGCCAGCTCACCAAGACAGATCCAAGAGACCCAGTACTTC
TRBV19	TRBD1	TRBJ2-7	-	CASTPGQGAYEQYF	TGTGCCAGTACCCCGGGACAGGGGGCTTACGAGCAGTACTTC
TRBV5-4	-	TRBJ2-2	-	CASSLAEYRSTGELFF	TGTGCCAGCAGCTTGGCCGAATACAGGAGTACCGGGGAGCTGTTTTTT
TRBV6-5	-	TRBJ1-1	-	CASSYQGNTEAFF	TGTGCCAGCAGTTACCAGGGGAACACTGAAGCTTTCTTT
TRBV7-6	TRBD2	TRBJ2-1	few	CASSLVPLAGETFYNEQFF	TGTGCCAGCAGCTTAGTCCCACTAGCGGGGGAAACCTTTTACAATGAGCAGTTCTTC
TRBV4-1	TRBD2	TRBJ2-7	-	CASSIALAGSFYEQYF	TGCGCCAGCAGCATCGCCCTAGCGGGGAGTTTTTACGAGCAGTACTTC
TRBV11-2	TRBD1	TRBJ1-1	many	CASSFPQTGVYTEAFF	TGTGCCAGCAGCTTCCCCCAAACAGGGGTGTACACTGAAGCTTTCTTT
TRBV6-5	TRBD1	TRBJ2-1	-	CASSTGGAYNEQFF	TGTGCCAGCAGCACAGGGGGCGCCTACAATGAGCAGTTCTTC
TRBV5-1	-	TRBJ1-1	-	CASSGGLGEAFF	TGCGCCAGCAGCGGGGGACTTGGGGAAGCTTTCTTT
TRBV10-3	-	TRBJ2-7	-	CAISEELYEQYF	TGTGCCATCAGTGAGGAACTCTACGAGCAGTACTTC